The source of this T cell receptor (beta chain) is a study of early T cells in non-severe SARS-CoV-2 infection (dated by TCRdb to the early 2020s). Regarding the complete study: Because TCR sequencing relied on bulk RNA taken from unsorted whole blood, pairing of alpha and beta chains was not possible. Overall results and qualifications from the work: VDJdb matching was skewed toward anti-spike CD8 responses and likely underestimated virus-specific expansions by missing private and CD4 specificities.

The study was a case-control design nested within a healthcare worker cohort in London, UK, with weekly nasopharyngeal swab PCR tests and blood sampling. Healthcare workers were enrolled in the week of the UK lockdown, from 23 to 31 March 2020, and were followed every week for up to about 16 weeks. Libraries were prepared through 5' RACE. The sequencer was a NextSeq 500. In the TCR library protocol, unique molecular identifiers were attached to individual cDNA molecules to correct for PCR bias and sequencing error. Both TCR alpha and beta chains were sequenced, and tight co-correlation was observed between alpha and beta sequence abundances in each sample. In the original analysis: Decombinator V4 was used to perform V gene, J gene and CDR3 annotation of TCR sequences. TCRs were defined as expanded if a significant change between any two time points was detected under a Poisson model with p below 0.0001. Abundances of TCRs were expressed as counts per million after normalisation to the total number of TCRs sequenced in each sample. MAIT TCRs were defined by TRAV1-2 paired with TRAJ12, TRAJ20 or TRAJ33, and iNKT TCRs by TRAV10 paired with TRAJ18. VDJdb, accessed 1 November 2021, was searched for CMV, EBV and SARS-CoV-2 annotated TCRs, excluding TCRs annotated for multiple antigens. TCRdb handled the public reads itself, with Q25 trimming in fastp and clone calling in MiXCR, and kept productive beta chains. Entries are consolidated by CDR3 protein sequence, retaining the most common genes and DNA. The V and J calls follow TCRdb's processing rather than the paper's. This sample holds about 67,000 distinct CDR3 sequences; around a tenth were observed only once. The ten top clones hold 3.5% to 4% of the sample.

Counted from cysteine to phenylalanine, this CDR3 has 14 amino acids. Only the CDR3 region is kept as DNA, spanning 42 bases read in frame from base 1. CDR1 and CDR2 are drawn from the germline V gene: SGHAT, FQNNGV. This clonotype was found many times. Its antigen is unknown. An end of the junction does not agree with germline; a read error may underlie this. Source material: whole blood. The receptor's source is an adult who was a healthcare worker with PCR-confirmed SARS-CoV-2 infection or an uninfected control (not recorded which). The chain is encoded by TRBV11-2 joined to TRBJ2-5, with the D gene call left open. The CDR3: CASSFGGTQATQYF. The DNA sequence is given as TGTGCCAGCAGCTTCGGCGGCACGCAAGCGACCCAGTACTTC.